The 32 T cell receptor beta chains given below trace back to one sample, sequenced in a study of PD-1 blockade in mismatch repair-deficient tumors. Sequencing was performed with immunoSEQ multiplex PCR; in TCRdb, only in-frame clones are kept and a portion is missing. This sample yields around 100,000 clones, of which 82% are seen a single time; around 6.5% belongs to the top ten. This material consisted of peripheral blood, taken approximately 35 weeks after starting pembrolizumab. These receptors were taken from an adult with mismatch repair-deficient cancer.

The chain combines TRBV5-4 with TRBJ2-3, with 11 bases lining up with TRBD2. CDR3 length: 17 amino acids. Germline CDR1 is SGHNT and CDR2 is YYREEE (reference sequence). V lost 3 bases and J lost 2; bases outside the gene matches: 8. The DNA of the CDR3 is TGTGCCAGCAGCTGGGGGGGACTAGCGGAAATCACAGATACGCAGTATTTT. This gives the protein CASSWGGLAEITDTQYF.

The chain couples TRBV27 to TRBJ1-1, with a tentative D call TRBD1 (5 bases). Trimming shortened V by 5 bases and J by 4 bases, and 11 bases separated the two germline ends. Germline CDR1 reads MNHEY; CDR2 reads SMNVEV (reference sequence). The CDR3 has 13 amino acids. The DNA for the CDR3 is TGTGCCAGCAGTCCCAGGGTGCTCACTGAAGCTTTCTTT. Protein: CASSPRVLTEAFF.

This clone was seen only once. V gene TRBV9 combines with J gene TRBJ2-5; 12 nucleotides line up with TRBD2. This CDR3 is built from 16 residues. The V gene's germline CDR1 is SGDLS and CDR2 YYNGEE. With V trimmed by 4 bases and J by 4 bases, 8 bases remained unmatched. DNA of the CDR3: TGTGCCAGCAGCCCCGGACTAGCGGGAAGAGTAGAGACCCAGTACTTC. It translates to CASSPGLAGRVETQYF.

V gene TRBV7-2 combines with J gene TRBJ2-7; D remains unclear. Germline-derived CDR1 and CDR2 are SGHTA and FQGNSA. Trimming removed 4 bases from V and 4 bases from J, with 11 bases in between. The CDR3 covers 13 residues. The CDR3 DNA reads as TGTGCCAGCAGCTCGGGCATAGCTTACGAGCAGTACTTC. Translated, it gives CASSSGIAYEQYF.

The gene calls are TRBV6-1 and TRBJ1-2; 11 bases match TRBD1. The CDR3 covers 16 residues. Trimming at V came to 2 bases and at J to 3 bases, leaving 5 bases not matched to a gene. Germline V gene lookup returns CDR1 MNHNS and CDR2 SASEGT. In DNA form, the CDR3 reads TGTGCCAGCAGTGAATACCGGACAGGGGGCGACTATGGCTACACCTTC. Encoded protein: CASSEYRTGGDYGYTF.

In nucleotides, the CDR3 is TGTGCCTGGAGCCGTGGGGGGTGGGAGCAGTACTTC. Protein: CAWSRGGWEQYF. The chain has TRBV30 and TRBJ2-7, with TRBD2 as a possible D gene (6 bases). Germline V gives CDR1 GTSNPN, CDR2 SVGIG (reference sequence). V lost 3 bases to trimming and J lost 7 bases, with 13 bases between them. The CDR3 covers 12 residues.

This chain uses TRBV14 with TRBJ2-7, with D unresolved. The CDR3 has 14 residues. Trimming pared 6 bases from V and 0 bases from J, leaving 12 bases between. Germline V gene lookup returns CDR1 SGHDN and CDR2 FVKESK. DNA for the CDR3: TGTGCCAGCAGTCCGACATTCAACTCCTACGAGCAGTACTTC. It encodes CASSPTFNSYEQYF.

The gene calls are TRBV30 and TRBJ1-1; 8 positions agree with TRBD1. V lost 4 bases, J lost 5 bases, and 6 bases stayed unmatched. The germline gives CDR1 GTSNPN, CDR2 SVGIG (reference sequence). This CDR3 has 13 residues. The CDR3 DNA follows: TGTGCCTGGACCGGACAGGGTTTAACTGAAGCTTTCTTT. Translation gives CAWTGQGLTEAFF. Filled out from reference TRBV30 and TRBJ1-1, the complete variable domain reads SQTIHQWPATLVQPVGSPLSLECTVEGTSNPNLYWYRQAAGRGLQLLFYSVGIGQISSEVPQNLSASRPQDRQFILSSKKLLLSDSGFYLCAWTGQGLTEAFFGQGTRLTVV.

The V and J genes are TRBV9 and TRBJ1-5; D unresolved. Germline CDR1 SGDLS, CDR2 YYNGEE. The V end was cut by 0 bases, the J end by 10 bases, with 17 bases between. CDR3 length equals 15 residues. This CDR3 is CASSVEGRSYDPQHF. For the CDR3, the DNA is TGTGCCAGCAGCGTAGAGGGCAGGTCCTACGATCCCCAGCATTTT.

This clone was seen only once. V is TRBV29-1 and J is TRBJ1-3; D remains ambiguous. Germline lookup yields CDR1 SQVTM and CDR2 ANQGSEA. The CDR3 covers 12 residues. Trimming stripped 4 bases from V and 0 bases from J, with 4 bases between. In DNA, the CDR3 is TGCAGCGTTGCGAGCTCTGGAAACACCATATATTTT. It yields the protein CSVASSGNTIYF. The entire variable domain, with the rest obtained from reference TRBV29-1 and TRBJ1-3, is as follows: SAVISQKPSRDICQRGTSLTIQCQVDSQVTMMFWYRQQPGQSLTLIATANQGSEATYESGFVIDKFPISRPNLTFSTLTVSNMSPEDSSIYLCSVASSGNTIYFGEGSWLTVV.

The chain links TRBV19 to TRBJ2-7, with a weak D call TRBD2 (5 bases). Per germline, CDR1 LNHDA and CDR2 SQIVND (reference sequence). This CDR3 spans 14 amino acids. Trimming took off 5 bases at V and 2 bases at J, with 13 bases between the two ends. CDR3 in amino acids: CASSDTAGPYEQYF. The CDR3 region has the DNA TGTGCCAGTAGTGATACGGCGGGCCCCTACGAGCAGTACTTC.

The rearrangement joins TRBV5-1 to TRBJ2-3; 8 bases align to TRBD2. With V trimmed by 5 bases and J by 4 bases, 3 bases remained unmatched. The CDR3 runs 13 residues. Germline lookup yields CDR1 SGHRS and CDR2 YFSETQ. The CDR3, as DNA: TGCGCCAGCAGAGCGGGAGAGGCAGATACGCAGTATTTT. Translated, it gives CASRAGEADTQYF.

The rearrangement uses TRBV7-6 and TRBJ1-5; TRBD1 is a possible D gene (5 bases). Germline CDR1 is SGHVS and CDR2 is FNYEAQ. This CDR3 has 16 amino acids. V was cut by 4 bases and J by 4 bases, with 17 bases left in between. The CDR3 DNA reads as TGTGCCAGCAGCTGGGGGGGTTCCGGGGGAAATCAGCCCCAGCATTTT. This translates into CASSWGGSGGNQPQHF.

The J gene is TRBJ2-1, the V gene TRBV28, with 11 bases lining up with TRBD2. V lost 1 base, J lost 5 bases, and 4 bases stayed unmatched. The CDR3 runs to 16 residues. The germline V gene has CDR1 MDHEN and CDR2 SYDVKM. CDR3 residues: CASSLSSSGRDNEQFF. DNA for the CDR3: TGTGCCAGCAGTTTATCGAGTAGCGGGAGGGACAATGAGCAGTTCTTC.

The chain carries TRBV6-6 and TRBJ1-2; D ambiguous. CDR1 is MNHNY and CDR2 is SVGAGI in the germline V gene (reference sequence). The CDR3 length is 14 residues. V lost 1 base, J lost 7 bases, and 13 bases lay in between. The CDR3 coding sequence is TGTGCCAGCAGTTACTTAGACATCGGGAGTGGCTACACCTTC. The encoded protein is CASSYLDIGSGYTF.

The CDR3 reads CASTRSGTSGNEQFF. Written as DNA, the CDR3 is TGCGCCAGCACAAGATCCGGGACTAGTGGCAATGAGCAGTTCTTC. The chain recombines TRBV5-1 with TRBJ2-1; 8 bases are shared with TRBD2. The V and J ends lost 6 bases and 6 bases, in that order; junction bases with no gene match: 11. The CDR3 is 15 amino acids. Germline assignment: CDR1 SGHRS and CDR2 YFSETQ.

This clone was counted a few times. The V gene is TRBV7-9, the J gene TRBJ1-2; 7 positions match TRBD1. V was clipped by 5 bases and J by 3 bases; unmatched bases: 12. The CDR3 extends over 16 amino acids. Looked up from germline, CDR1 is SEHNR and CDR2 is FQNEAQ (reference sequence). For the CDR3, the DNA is TGTGCCAGCAGCCCCAGACAGGGCTTAGGGGACTATGGCTACACCTTC. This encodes CASSPRQGLGDYGYTF. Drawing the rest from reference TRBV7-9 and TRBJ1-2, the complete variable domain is DTGVSQNPRHKITKRGQNVTFRCDPISEHNRLYWYRQTLGQGPEFLTYFQNEAQLEKSRLLSDRFSAERPKGSFSTLEIQRTEQGDSAMYLCASSPRQGLGDYGYTFGSGTRLTVV.

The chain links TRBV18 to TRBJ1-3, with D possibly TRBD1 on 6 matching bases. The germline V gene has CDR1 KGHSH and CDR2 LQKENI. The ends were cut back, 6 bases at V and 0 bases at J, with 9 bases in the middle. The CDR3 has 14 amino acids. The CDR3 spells CASSQGSSGNTIYF. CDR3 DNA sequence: TGTGCCAGCTCTCAGGGGAGCTCTGGAAACACCATATATTTT.

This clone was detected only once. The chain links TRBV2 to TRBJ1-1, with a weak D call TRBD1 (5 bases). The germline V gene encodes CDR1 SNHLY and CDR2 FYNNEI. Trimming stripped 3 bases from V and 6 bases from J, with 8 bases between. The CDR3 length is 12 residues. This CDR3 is CASSDWGPEAFF. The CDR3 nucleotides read TGTGCCAGCAGTGACTGGGGACCTGAAGCTTTCTTT.

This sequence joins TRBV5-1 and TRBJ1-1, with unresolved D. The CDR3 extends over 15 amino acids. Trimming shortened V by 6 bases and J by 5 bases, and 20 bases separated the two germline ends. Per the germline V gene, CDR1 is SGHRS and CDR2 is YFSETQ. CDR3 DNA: TGCGCCAGCACATCTAATAAACTCTCGGGAACTGAAGCTTTCTTT. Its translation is CASTSNKLSGTEAFF.

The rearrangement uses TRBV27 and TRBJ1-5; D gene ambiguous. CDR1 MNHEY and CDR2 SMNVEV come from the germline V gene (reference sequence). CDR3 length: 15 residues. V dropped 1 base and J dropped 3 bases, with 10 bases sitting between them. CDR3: CASSLLPAYNQPQHF. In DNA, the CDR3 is TGTGCCAGCAGTTTATTGCCGGCGTACAATCAGCCCCAGCATTTT.

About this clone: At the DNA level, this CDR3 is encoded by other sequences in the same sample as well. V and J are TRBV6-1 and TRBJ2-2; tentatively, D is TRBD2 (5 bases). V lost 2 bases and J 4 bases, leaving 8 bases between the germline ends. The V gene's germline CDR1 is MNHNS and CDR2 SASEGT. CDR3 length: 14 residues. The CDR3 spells CASSESGFTGELFF. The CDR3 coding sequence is TGTGCCAGCAGTGAATCGGGGTTCACCGGGGAGCTGTTTTTT.

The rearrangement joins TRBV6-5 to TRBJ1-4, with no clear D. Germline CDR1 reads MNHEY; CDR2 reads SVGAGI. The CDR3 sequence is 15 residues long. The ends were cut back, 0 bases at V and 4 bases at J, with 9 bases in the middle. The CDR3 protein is CASSYSGGHNEKLFF. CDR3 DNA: TGTGCCAGCAGTTACTCGGGCGGCCATAATGAAAAACTGTTTTTT.

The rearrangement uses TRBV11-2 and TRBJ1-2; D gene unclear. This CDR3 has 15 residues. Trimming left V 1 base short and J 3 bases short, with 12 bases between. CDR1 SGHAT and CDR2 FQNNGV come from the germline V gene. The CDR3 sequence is CASSLGSQADYGYTF. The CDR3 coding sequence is TGTGCCAGCAGCTTAGGTTCTCAAGCCGACTATGGCTACACCTTC.

The CDR3 coding sequence is TGTGCCAGCAGGCGGGCGGAGGCTAATGAAAAACTGTTTTTT. This encodes CASRRAEANEKLFF. V usage is TRBV7-9 and J usage is TRBJ1-4; D uncertain. Germline CDR1 is SEHNR and CDR2 is FQNEAQ (reference sequence). This CDR3 has 14 amino acids. V lost 6 bases, J lost 3 bases, and 11 bases lay in between.

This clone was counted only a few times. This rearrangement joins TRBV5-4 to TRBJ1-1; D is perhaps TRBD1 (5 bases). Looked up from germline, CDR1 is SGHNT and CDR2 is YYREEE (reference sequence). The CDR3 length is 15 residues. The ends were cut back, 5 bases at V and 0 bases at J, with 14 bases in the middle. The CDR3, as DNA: TGTGCCAGCAGAAAGACGGGGACCCTGAACACTGAAGCTTTCTTT. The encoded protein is CASRKTGTLNTEAFF.

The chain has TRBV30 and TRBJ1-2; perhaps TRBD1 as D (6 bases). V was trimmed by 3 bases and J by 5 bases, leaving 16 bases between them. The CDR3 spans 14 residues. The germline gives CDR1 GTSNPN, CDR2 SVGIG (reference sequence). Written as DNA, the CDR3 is TGTGCCTGGAGGACGGGGGGGGGCTGGTATGGCTACACCTTC. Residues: CAWRTGGGWYGYTF.

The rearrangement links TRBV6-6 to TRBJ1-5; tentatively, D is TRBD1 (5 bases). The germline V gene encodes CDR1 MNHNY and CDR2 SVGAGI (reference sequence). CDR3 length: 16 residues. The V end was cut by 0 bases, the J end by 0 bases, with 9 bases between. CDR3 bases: TGTGCCAGCAGTTACTCGGGAGGGGATAGCAATCAGCCCCAGCATTTT. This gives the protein CASSYSGGDSNQPQHF.

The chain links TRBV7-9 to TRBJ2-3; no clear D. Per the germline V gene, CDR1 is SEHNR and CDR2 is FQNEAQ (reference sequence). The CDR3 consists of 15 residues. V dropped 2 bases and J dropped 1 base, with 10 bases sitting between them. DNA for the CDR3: TGTGCCAGCAGCTTATGGGTGTCACGCACAGATACGCAGTATTTT. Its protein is CASSLWVSRTDTQYF.

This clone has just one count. CDR3 protein: CASSVAGQGAINEQFF. CDR3 nucleotide sequence: TGTGCCAGCAGCGTAGCTGGACAGGGGGCTATCAATGAGCAGTTCTTC. This chain uses TRBV9 with TRBJ2-1, with 11 bases identical to TRBD1. The CDR3 totals 16 residues. Trimming took 0 bases from V and 6 from J; bases not matched to a gene: 5. The germline V gene has CDR1 SGDLS and CDR2 YYNGEE.

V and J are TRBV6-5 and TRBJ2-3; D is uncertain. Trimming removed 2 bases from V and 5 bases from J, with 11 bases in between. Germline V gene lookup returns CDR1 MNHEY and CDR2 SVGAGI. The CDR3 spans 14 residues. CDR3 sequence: CASSYRPTGDTQYF. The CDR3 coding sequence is TGTGCCAGCAGTTACCGACCCACGGGAGATACGCAGTATTTT.

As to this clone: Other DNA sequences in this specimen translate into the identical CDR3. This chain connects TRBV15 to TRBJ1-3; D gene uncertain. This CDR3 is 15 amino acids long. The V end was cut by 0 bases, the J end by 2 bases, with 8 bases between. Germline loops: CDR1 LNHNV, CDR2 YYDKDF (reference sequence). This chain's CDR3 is CATSREARPGNTIYF. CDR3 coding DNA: TGTGCCACCAGCAGAGAGGCCAGACCTGGAAACACCATATATTTT.